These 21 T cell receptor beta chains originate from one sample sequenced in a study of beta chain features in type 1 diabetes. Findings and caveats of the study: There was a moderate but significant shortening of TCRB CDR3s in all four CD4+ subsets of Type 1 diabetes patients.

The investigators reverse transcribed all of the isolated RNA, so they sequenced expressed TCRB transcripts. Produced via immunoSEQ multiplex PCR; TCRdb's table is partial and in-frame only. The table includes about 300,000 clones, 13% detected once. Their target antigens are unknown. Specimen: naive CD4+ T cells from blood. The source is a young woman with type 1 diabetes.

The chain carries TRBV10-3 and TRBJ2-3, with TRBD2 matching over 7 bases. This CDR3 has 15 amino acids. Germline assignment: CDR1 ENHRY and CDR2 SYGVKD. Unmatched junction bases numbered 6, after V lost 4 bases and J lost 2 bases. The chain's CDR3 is CAISVQAGDTDTQYF. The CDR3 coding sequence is TGTGCCATCAGTGTTCAGGCGGGGGACACAGATACGCAGTATTTT.

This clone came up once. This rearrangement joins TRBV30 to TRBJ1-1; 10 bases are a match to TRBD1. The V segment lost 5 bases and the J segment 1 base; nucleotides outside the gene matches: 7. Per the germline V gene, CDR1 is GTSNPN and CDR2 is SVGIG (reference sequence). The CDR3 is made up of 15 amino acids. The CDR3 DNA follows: TGTGCCTGGGGACCCCGGGACAGGGGGAACACTGAAGCTTTCTTT. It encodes CAWGPRDRGNTEAFF. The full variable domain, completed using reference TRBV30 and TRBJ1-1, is SQTIHQWPATLVQPVGSPLSLECTVEGTSNPNLYWYRQAAGRGLQLLFYSVGIGQISSEVPQNLSASRPQDRQFILSSKKLLLSDSGFYLCAWGPRDRGNTEAFFGQGTRLTVV.

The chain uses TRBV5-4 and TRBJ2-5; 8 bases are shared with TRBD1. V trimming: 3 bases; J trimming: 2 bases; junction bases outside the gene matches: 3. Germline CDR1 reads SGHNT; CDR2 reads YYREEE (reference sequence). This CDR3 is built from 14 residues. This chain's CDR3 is CASSSTGGQETQYF. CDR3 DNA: TGTGCCAGCAGCTCAACAGGGGGACAAGAGACCCAGTACTTC.

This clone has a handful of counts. The CDR3 nucleotides read TGCGCCAGCAGCCCCCCGTGGGGGGGAGGTCTAGACGAGCAGTACTTC. This codes for CASSPPWGGGLDEQYF. The V gene is TRBV5-1, the J gene TRBJ2-7; 7 positions agree with TRBD2. From germline, CDR1 is SGHRS and CDR2 YFSETQ. J gave up 5 bases and V 4 bases, and 15 bases lay outside the gene matches. The CDR3 length is 16 residues.

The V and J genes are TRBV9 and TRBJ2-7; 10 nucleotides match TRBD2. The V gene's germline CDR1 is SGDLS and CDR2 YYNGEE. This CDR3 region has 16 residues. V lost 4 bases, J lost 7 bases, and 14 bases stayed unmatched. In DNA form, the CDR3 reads TGTGCCAGCAGCAACCGAGCGGGAGGGCTTTTAGGTGAGCAGTACTTC. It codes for CASSNRAGGLLGEQYF.

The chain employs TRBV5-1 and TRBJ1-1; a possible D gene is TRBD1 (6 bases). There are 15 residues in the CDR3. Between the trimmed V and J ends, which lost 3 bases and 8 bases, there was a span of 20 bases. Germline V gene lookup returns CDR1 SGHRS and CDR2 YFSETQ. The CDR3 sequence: CASSSQGKATDEAFF. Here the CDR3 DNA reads TGCGCCAGCAGCTCACAGGGCAAGGCTACCGACGAAGCTTTCTTT.

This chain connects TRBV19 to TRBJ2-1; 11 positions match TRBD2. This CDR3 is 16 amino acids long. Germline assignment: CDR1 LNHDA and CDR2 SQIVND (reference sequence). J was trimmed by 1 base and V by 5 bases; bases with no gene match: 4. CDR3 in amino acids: CASSLTSGGSYNEQFF. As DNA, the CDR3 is TGTGCCAGTAGTCTAACTAGCGGGGGTTCCTACAATGAGCAGTTCTTC.

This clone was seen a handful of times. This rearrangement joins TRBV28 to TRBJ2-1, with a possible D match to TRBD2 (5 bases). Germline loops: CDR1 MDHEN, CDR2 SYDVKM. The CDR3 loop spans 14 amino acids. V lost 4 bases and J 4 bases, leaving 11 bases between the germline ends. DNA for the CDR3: TGTGCCAGCAGTTCGGGTAGCGCGTACAATGAGCAGTTCTTC. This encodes CASSSGSAYNEQFF.

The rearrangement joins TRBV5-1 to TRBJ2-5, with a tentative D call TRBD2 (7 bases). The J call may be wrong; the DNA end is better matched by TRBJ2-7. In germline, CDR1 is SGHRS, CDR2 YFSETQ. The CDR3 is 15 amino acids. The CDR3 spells CASSLVGGLSYEQYF. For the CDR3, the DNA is TGCGCCAGCAGCTTGGTCGGGGGGCTCTCCTACGAGCAGTACTTC.

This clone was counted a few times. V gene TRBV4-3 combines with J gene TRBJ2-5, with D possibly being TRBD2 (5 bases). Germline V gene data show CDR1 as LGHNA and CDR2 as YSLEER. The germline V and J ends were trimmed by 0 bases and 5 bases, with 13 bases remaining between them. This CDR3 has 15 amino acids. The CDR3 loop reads CASSQDRTALETQYF. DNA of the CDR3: TGCGCCAGCAGCCAAGATAGGACTGCTCTGGAGACCCAGTACTTC.

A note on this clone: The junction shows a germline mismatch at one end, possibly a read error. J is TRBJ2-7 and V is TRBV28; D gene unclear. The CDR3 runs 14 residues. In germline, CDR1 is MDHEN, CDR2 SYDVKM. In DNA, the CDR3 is TGTGCCAGCTGTTTGGCAGGCAGCCCCTACGAGCAGTACTTC. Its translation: CASCLAGSPYEQYF.

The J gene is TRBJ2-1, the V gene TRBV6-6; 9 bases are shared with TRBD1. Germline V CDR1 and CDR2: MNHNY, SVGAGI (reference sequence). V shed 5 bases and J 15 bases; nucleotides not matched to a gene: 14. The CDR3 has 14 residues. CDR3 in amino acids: CASSAGTGTTKGFF. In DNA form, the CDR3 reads TGTGCCAGCAGTGCCGGGACAGGGACAACCAAGGGGTTCTTC.

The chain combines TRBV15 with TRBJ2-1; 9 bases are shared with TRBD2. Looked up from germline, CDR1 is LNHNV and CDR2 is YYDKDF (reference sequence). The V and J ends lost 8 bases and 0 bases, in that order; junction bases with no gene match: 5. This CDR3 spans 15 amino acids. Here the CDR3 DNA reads TGTGCCACCCGGGGAGCGGGAGGCTCCTACAATGAGCAGTTCTTC. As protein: CATRGAGGSYNEQFF.

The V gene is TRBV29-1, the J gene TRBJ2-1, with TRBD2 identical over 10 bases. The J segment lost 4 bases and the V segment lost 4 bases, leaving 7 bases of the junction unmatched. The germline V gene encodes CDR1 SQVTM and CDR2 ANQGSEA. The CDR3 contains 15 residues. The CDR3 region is CSVGGLAGAYNEQFF. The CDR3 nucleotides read TGCAGCGTTGGGGGGCTAGCGGGAGCTTACAATGAGCAGTTCTTC.

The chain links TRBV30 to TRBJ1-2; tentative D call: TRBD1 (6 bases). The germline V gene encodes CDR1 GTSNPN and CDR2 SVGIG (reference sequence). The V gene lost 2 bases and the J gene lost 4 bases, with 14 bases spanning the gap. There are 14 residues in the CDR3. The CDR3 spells CAWSLWRGGYGYTF. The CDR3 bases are TGTGCCTGGAGTCTGTGGAGAGGGGGCTATGGCTACACCTTC.

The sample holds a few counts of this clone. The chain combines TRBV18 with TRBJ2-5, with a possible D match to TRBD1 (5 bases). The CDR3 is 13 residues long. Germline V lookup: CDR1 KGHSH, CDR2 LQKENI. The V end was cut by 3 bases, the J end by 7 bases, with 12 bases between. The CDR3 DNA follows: TGTGCCAGCTCACCGGCTCCCCAGGGGACCCAGTACTTC. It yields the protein CASSPAPQGTQYF.

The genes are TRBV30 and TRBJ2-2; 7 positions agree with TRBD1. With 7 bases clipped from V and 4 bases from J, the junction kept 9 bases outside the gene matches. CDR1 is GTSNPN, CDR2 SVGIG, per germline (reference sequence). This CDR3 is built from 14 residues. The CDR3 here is CAFTTGWATGELFF. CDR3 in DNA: TGTGCCTTCACGACAGGGTGGGCCACCGGGGAGCTGTTTTTT.

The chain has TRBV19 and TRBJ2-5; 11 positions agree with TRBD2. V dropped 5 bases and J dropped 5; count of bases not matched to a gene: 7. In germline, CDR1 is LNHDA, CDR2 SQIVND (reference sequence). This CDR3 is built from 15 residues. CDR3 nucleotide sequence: TGTGCCAGTAGTGTCTTAGCGGGAGGGACGGAGACCCAGTACTTC. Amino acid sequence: CASSVLAGGTETQYF. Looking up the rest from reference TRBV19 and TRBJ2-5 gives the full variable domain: DGGITQSPKYLFRKEGQNVTLSCEQNLNHDAMYWYRQDPGQGLRLIYYSQIVNDFQKGDIAEGYSVSREKKESFPLTVTSAQKNPTAFYLCASSVLAGGTETQYFGPGTRLLVL.

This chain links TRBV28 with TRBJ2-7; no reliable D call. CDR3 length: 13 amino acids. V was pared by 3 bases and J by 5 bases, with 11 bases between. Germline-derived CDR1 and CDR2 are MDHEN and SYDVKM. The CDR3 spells CASSFRIGHEQYF. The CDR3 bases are TGTGCCAGCAGTTTCCGAATTGGGCACGAGCAGTACTTC.

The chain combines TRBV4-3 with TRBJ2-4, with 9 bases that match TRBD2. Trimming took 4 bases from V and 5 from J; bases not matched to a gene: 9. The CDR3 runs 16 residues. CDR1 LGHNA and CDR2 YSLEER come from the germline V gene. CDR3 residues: CASSRGAGGGENIQYF. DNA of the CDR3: TGCGCCAGCAGCCGGGGGGCGGGAGGGGGTGAAAACATTCAGTACTTC.

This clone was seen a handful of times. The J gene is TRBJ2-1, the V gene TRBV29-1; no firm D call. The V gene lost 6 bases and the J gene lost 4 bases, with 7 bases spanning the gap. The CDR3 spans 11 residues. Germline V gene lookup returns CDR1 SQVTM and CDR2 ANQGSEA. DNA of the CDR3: TGCAGCGTGGCTGCTTACAATGAGCAGTTCTTC. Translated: CSVAAYNEQFF.